These 2 T cell receptor beta chains were all obtained from the same sample, sequenced in a study of cytomegalovirus exposure and HLA in healthy donors. The PCR used 60 Vbeta and 13 Jbeta primers. The data were produced by immunoSEQ multiplex PCR, yet TCRdb's version contains in-frame clones alone and is incomplete. The table includes a few hundred thousand clones, more than 85% detected once. Sequencing was done on a sample of PBMCs. The receptors stem from a woman under 30 in good health and CMV-seronegative.

This clone was picked up one time. The chain is built from TRBV10-3 and TRBJ2-5; 7 positions match TRBD2. The J call may be faulty, since TRBJ2-7 better matches the DNA end. The CDR3 totals 13 residues. CDR1 is ENHRY, CDR2 SYGVKD, per germline. In nucleotides, the CDR3 is TGTGCCATCAGTGAAGGACTAGCCTACGAGCAGTACTTC. Its translation is CAISEGLAYEQYF.

This clone was seen only a few times. J is TRBJ2-7 and V is TRBV27; D is possibly TRBD1 (6 bases). Germline V lookup: CDR1 MNHEY, CDR2 SMNVEV (reference sequence). This CDR3 spans 14 amino acids. The germline V and J ends were trimmed by 4 bases and 5 bases, with 15 bases remaining between them. CDR3 sequence (DNA): TGTGCCAGCAGTTACCGGGACGGGGACAACGAGCAGTACTTC. It is translated as CASSYRDGDNEQYF.